A selection of T cell receptor beta chains follows, all from one sample in a study of regulatory T cells in long-lasting Graves disease. Each CDR3 protein is one row after TCRdb ran MiXCR on the multiplex PCR reads. The sample includes a few hundred thousand distinct CDR3 sequences, 20% to 25% of them seen just once. The sequencing here drew on peripheral blood mononuclear cells (PBMCs), taken when the disease was refractory, from a patient treated with antithyroid drugs. These receptors originate from a female donor with Graves disease. Each CDR3 is given with its conserved first and last residue. The D gene is left open where the match is weak. Clone size is shown for a subset of rows, as once, few, many or a class of expanded clone.

size,D,J,V,DNA,CDR3
few,NA,TRBJ1-1,TRBV12-3/TRBV12-4,TGTGCCAGCAGCTTGGTCCCCACGGCTCGCACTGAAGCTTTCTTT,CASSLVPTARTEAFF
many,TRBD1,TRBJ2-7,TRBV11-1,TGTGCCAGCAGCCCCGCGGGACAGGTCACCTACGAGCAGTACTTC,CASSPAGQVTYEQYF
NA,NA,TRBJ2-3,TRBV27,TGTGCCAGCAGCTCCCACCGGGATACGCAGTATTTT,CASSSHRDTQYF
once,TRBD1,TRBJ2-3,TRBV20-1,TGCAGTGCTTCCGGACAGGGCGACACAGATACGCAGTATTTT,CSASGQGDTDTQYF
many,TRBD1,TRBJ2-5,TRBV20-1,TGCAGTCCGAGGGACAGCCCTCAAGAGACCCAGTACTTC,CSPRDSPQETQYF
many,TRBD2,TRBJ2-2,TRBV11-2,TGTGCCAGCAGCTTAAGCCTAGCGGCCGGGGAGCTGTTTTTT,CASSLSLAAGELFF
NA,TRBD2,TRBJ2-7,TRBV2,TGTGCCAGCAGCTCGGGACTAGCGGGAGCCCACGAGCAGTACTTC,CASSSGLAGAHEQYF
few,TRBD2,TRBJ2-1,TRBV7-3,TGTGCCAGCATCCCGACTAGCCCCTCCTACAATGAGCAGTTCTTC,CASIPTSPSYNEQFF
few,NA,TRBJ1-1,TRBV29-1,TGCAGCGTTGAGAGGACGGCCTCCTCTGAAGCTTTCTTT,CSVERTASSEAFF
many,TRBD1,TRBJ1-1,TRBV5-6,TGTGCCAGCAGCCCTCCCCGACAGGGTAGTGGTTGGAGCACTGAAGCTTTCTTT,CASSPPRQGSGWSTEAFF
many,NA,TRBJ1-3,TRBV3-1,TGTGCCAGCAGCCAAGTGGACACCATATATTTT,CASSQVDTIYF
many,NA,TRBJ1-1,TRBV28,TGTGCCAGCAGTACCGACAGCTCCTACACTGAAGCTTTCTTT,CASSTDSSYTEAFF
NA,NA,TRBJ2-7,TRBV29-1,TGCAGCGTTGAAGGGCAGGGGCCCTCCTACGAGCAGTACTTC,CSVEGQGPSYEQYF
few,NA,TRBJ2-7,TRBV7-2,TGTGCCAGCAGCCCCAGGGACAACACCTACGAGCAGTACTTC,CASSPRDNTYEQYF
NA,TRBD1,TRBJ2-2,TRBV11-2,TGTGCCAGCAGCAGCCGGGACAGGGCCTGGAACACCGGGGAGCTGTTTTTT,CASSSRDRAWNTGELFF
many,NA,TRBJ2-7,TRBV12-3/TRBV12-4,TGTGCCAGCAGAGAGCGTGAAGGCTCCTACGAGCAGTACTTC,CASREREGSYEQYF
many,NA,TRBJ2-2,TRBV2,TGTGCCAGCAAGGAGACACCGAACACCGGGGAGCTGTTTTTT,CASKETPNTGELFF
many,NA,TRBJ2-7,TRBV6-1,TGTGCCAGTTCCCTGCCAGGGACCTACGAGCAGTACTTC,CASSLPGTYEQYF
NA,NA,TRBJ2-3,TRBV7-2,TGTGCCAGCAGCTTAACCGGATGGGCCACAGATACGCAGTATTTT,CASSLTGWATDTQYF
many,TRBD1,TRBJ1-5,TRBV2,TGTGCCAGCAGTGCCCCAGGGGGCGCACGGGGCAATCAGCCCCAGCATTTT,CASSAPGGARGNQPQHF
NA,NA,TRBJ2-1,TRBV20-1,TGCAGTGCTAGAGTGGACAGGGTTGTTGGCGGGAGGACCTACAATGAGCAGTTCTTC,CSARVDRVVGGRTYNEQFF
NA,TRBD1,TRBJ2-7,TRBV24-1,TGTGCCACCAGTGACTCCGGGACAGGGGGCAACGAGCAGTACTTC,CATSDSGTGGNEQYF
few,NA,TRBJ1-1,TRBV7-6,TGTGCCAGCAGCTTTCCAGGGGCTCTGAACACTGAAGCTTTCTTT,CASSFPGALNTEAFF
NA,NA,TRBJ2-5,TRBV5-1,TGCGCCAGCAGCTACCACCAGGGGGGCATAGGAGAGACCCAGTACTTC,CASSYHQGGIGETQYF
NA,NA,TRBJ1-5,TRBV6-1,TGTGCCAGCAGTGAAGGATATCAGGGTTTCCAGCAGCCCCAGCATTTT,CASSEGYQGFQQPQHF
many,NA,TRBJ2-2,TRBV9,TGTGCCAGCAGCGTAGGAGGGAACACCGGGGAGCTGTTTTTT,CASSVGGNTGELFF
many,TRBD2,TRBJ2-7,TRBV7-2,TGTGCCAGCAGCTTAGCGCCTGGACTAGCCCACGAGCAGTACTTC,CASSLAPGLAHEQYF
many,TRBD2,TRBJ2-5,TRBV20-1,TGCAGTGTCCATCCGGGGGGGTGGGGAGAGACCCAGTACTTC,CSVHPGGWGETQYF
NA,TRBD2,TRBJ2-7,TRBV29-1,TGCAGCGTTGAAGATCGGGAGGGGGGCTACGAGCAGTACTTC,CSVEDREGGYEQYF
NA,NA,TRBJ2-7,TRBV30,TGTGCCTGGAGTGGGGGGCCTGGGCAGTACTTC,CAWSGGPGQYF
few,NA,TRBJ1-5,TRBV10-3,TGTGCCATCAGTGCTGGGGCTTCGGGCAATCAGCCCCAGCATTTT,CAISAGASGNQPQHF
few,NA,TRBJ1-1,TRBV7-2,TGTGCCAGCAGCCCTTTATGGGGGAACACTGAAGCTTTCTTT,CASSPLWGNTEAFF
NA,NA,TRBJ1-3,TRBV6-1,TGTGCCAGCACCTACGGAGGCTCTGGAAACACCATATATTTT,CASTYGGSGNTIYF
many,NA,TRBJ1-4,TRBV3-1,TGTGCCAGCAGCCCTCGACAGAGCGCCAATGAAAAACTGTTTTTT,CASSPRQSANEKLFF
NA,NA,TRBJ2-7,TRBV7-8,TGTGCCAGCAGCTTAGATGGAGGGGGGGCAGATTGGCAGTACTTC,CASSLDGGGADWQYF
NA,NA,TRBJ1-1,TRBV20-1,TGCAGTGCTAGGGGGGGGACGGTGAACACTGAAGCTTTCTTT,CSARGGTVNTEAFF
few,NA,TRBJ1-1,TRBV4-1,TGCGCCAGCAGCCAATTCGAAAGGCAGGGGCGGAATGCTTTCTTT,CASSQFERQGRNAFF
NA,TRBD2,TRBJ2-7,TRBV20-1,TGCAGTGCTAGACTAGCGGGGACCGAGCAGTACTTC,CSARLAGTEQYF
many,NA,TRBJ1-2,TRBV12-3/TRBV12-4,TGTGCCAGCAGTTTGACCGGCACAGACTACACCTTC,CASSLTGTDYTF